These T cell receptor beta chains were read from a single sample in a study of cytomegalovirus exposure and HLA in healthy donors. Assay used: immunoSEQ multiplex PCR; TCRdb lists only in-frame clones, some missing. The table lists roughly 120,000 clones, almost 75% of them singletons, with around 8% in the top ten. Material: PBMCs. The receptor source for this set is a man in his forties in good health and CMV-seronegative. CDR3s include the opening cysteine and the closing phenylalanine or tryptophan. Size tells how often a clone was seen (once, few, many) or the class of an expanded clone, and some rows leave it out.

v_gene	abundance	CDR3aa
TRBV4-3	few	CASSQVLGGRGYTF
TRBV10-3	NA	CAISESDRGETQYF
TRBV28	once	CATSGVGYTEAFF
TRBV6-1	once	CASSPRTGVHEQYF
TRBV7-3	once	CASSSFGRGAEETQYF
TRBV6-5	NA	CASSLTAGFEKLFF
TRBV11-2	NA	CASSLGLAGGRYGDTQYF
TRBV4-3	NA	CASSWGQGANEQFF
TRBV28	NA	CASRSQGNSNQPQHF
TRBV7-9	NA	CASSLSRLASYNEQFF
TRBV29-1	once	CSVALAGGDDEQFF
TRBV4-3	NA	CASSQDAGGGQPQHF
TRBV19	NA	CASSEGECGYTF
TRBV4-2	NA	CASSQWDRGPTEAFF
TRBV19	NA	CASSLGQQGAPTEAFF
TRBV27	NA	CASSLKVGWALRNEQFF
TRBV5-1	NA	CASSFRENSGELFF
TRBV18	NA	CASSPGQGMNTEAFF
TRBV19	NA	CASSITGGPYEQYF
TRBV7-9	once	CASSSNRGEGENTIYF
TRBV5-1	NA	CASSSSGGNTGELFF
TRBV2	few	CASSETGTGLSEAFF
TRBV4-2	NA	CASSQSGGTGELFF
TRBV7-6	NA	CEQGEKNTEAFF
TRBV27	NA	CASRGQGPYYEQYF
TRBV6-1	NA	CASNQHLGQQETQYF
TRBV6-5	NA	CASSQRSRLSGAFF
TRBV19	NA	CASSIAGPGEQFF
TRBV28	NA	CASCPGGENTGELFF
TRBV7-8	NA	CASSSIRGQSYEQYF
TRBV15	NA	CATSRAKGQGAYEQYF
TRBV15	NA	CATSTSGEKLFF
TRBV7-2	NA	CASSWDRGYYEQYF
TRBV10-3	NA	CAISESGRGINEQFF
TRBV7-8	NA	CASSGTRGYGNQPQHF
TRBV29-1	NA	CSVDTGTGDSYEQYF
TRBV29-1	NA	CSVEERDRGAYEQYF
TRBV9	NA	CASSVGLGAQETQYF
TRBV30	NA	CAWSVRQGDDTDTQYF
TRBV20-1	NA	CSTDREETQYF
TRBV2	NA	CASRDRGGTEAFF
TRBV6-4	few	CASSEGTSGGDTQYF
TRBV7-2	NA	CASSVRQGNEQYF
TRBV4-3	NA	CASSQDRAGTGELFF
TRBV5-4	NA	CASSLAPSGNTGELFF
TRBV6-5	NA	CASSLTSGGPYEQYF
TRBV29-1	few	CSVLGRTRNGYTF
TRBV6-5	once	CASLPGGAGTGELFF
TRBV4-1	once	CASRPQGARDGYTF
TRBV18	NA	CASSPPFSGHGEQFF
TRBV13	NA	CASSPRGNTEAFF
TRBV5-6	few	CASSAGGVNTEAFF
TRBV6-5	NA	CASRFDRVGTEAFF
TRBV6-6	few	CASSTDEVATDTQYF
TRBV4-3	NA	CASSQDRQSSYEQYF
TRBV5-1	NA	CASSFFGENTEAFF
TRBV7-2	NA	CASSFKGLAGIGTQYF
TRBV28	NA	CASSLWDRGSQPQHF